A single sample gave rise to the 18 T cell receptor beta chains below, sequenced in a study of cytomegalovirus exposure and HLA in healthy donors. Assay: immunoSEQ multiplex PCR; the TCRdb copy retains only in-frame clones and omits some. The data hold 90,000 or so clones, with 85% observed a single time. Sequences were obtained from PBMCs. These receptors came from a young man in good health and CMV-seropositive.

V gene TRBV5-1 combines with J gene TRBJ2-1, with D tentatively TRBD2 (6 bases). Germline CDR1 and CDR2: SGHRS and YFSETQ. V was clipped by 0 bases and J by 0 bases, with 10 bases between them. The CDR3 sequence is 16 residues long. In nucleotides, the CDR3 is TGCGCCAGCAGCTTGGATGGAGGGAGCTCCTACAATGAGCAGTTCTTC. Residues: CASSLDGGSSYNEQFF.

Only a few counts were recorded for this clone. This rearrangement joins TRBV7-6 to TRBJ1-1, with a possible D match to TRBD1 (5 bases). Trimming took off 6 bases at V and 5 bases at J, with 16 bases between the two ends. Per the germline V gene, CDR1 is SGHVS and CDR2 is FNYEAQ. CDR3 length: 14 amino acids. The CDR3 is CASSYYSGGTEAFF. The CDR3 DNA sequence: TGTGCCAGCAGTTACTATTCCGGGGGTACTGAAGCTTTCTTT. Filled out from reference TRBV7-6 and TRBJ1-1, the complete variable domain reads GAGVSQSPRYKVTKRGQDVALRCDPISGHVSLYWYRQALGQGPEFLTYFNYEAQQDKSGLPNDRFSAERPEGSISTLTIQRTEQRDSAMYRCASSYYSGGTEAFFGQGTRLTVV.

This chain uses TRBV7-3 with TRBJ1-5, with D possibly TRBD1 on 6 matching bases. The germline V gene encodes CDR1 SGHTA and CDR2 FQGTGA. The CDR3 has 16 amino acids. Between the trimmed V and J ends, which lost 11 bases and 0 bases, there was a span of 20 bases. The DNA for the CDR3 is TGTGCCCTTAACCCCAGGGGTATCTATAGCAATCAGCCCCAGCATTTT. Protein sequence: CALNPRGIYSNQPQHF.

The rearrangement links TRBV7-9 to TRBJ2-7; 9 bases align to TRBD1. Per germline, CDR1 SEHNR and CDR2 FQNEAQ (reference sequence). The J segment lost 6 bases and the V segment lost 4 bases, leaving 4 bases of the junction unmatched. CDR3 length: 13 residues. The CDR3 DNA sequence: TGTGCCAGCAGCTGGGACAGGGCCGGCGAGCAGTACGTC. It codes for CASSWDRAGEQYV.

This chain connects TRBV7-9 to TRBJ1-2, with D possibly TRBD1 on 5 matching bases. The germline CDR1 and CDR2 sequences are SEHNR and FQNEAQ (reference sequence). This CDR3 is 19 amino acids long. V was shortened by 5 bases and J by 4 bases, with 29 bases between the two germline ends. CDR3 protein: CASSPSFGLKPRQLYGYTF. The CDR3 DNA reads TGTGCCAGCAGCCCTTCTTTCGGTCTTAAACCACGACAGCTCTATGGCTACACCTTC. The variable domain in full, with the rest retrieved from reference TRBV7-9 and TRBJ1-2, is DTGVSQNPRHKITKRGQNVTFRCDPISEHNRLYWYRQTLGQGPEFLTYFQNEAQLEKSRLLSDRFSAERPKGSFSTLEIQRTEQGDSAMYLCASSPSFGLKPRQLYGYTFGSGTRLTVV.

The rearrangement uses TRBV28 and TRBJ2-7; 9 bases align to TRBD1. The V gene's germline CDR1 is MDHEN and CDR2 SYDVKM. V was clipped by 10 bases and J by 0 bases; unmatched bases: 7. The CDR3 contains 14 residues. The CDR3 region is CATLPGQGSYEQYF. In nucleotides, the CDR3 is TGTGCCACCCTACCGGGACAGGGCTCCTACGAGCAGTACTTC. The full variable domain, completed using reference TRBV28 and TRBJ2-7, is DVKVTQSSRYLVKRTGEKVFLECVQDMDHENMFWYRQDPGLGLRLIYFSYDVKMKEKGDIPEGYSVSREKKERFSLILESASTNQTSMYLCATLPGQGSYEQYFGPGTRLTVT.

CDR3 amino acids: CARGTVTYNEQFF. The CDR3, as DNA: TGTGCCCGCGGGACAGTAACCTACAATGAGCAGTTCTTC. The chain combines TRBV30 with TRBJ2-1; D possibly corresponds to TRBD1 (7 bases). The germline V gene encodes CDR1 GTSNPN and CDR2 SVGIG (reference sequence). CDR3 length: 13 amino acids. V shed 8 bases and J shed 2 bases, with 13 bases lying between them.

The J gene is TRBJ2-2, the V gene TRBV19; 13 bases fit TRBD2. V gave up 4 bases and J gave up 6 bases; unmatched junction bases: 8. Germline V gene lookup returns CDR1 LNHDA and CDR2 SQIVND (reference sequence). This CDR3 contains 17 residues. CDR3 DNA: TGTGCCAGTAGTACCACTAGCGGGAGGGCCGTCGCCGGGGAGCTGTTTTTT. Protein product: CASSTTSGRAVAGELFF.

The rearrangement joins TRBV2 to TRBJ2-3, with D tentatively TRBD1 (6 bases). This CDR3 is 15 amino acids long. Trimming took off 5 bases at V and 2 bases at J, with 14 bases between the two ends. CDR1 and CDR2 from the germline V gene are SNHLY and FYNNEI. The CDR3 DNA sequence: TGTGCCAGCAGTTCGGACAGATTGTACACAGATACGCAGTATTTT. Translated: CASSSDRLYTDTQYF.

CDR3: CASSDFNTGELFF. As DNA, the CDR3 is TGTGCCAGCAGTGACTTTAACACCGGGGAGCTGTTTTTT. The V gene is TRBV2, the J gene TRBJ2-2; D gene unclear. V was clipped by 3 bases and J by 2 bases, with 4 bases between them. CDR1 SNHLY and CDR2 FYNNEI come from the germline V gene. The CDR3 consists of 13 residues. The full variable domain, its missing parts supplied by reference TRBV2 and TRBJ2-2, is EPEVTQTPSHQVTQMGQEVILRCVPISNHLYFYWYRQILGQKVEFLVSFYNNEISEKSEIFDDQFSVERPDGSNFTLKIRSTKLEDSAMYFCASSDFNTGELFFGEGSRLTVL.

The chain recombines TRBV28 with TRBJ2-7, with 7 bases identical to TRBD1. Per germline, CDR1 MDHEN and CDR2 SYDVKM. V lost 5 bases and J lost 0; bases outside the gene matches: 10. This CDR3 contains 16 residues. CDR3 region: CASSRSRGKSSYEQYV. DNA of the CDR3: TGTGCCAGCAGTCGAAGCAGGGGGAAAAGCTCCTACGAGCAGTACGTC.

This chain links TRBV7-8 with TRBJ2-7; 7 nucleotides align to TRBD2. CDR3 length: 16 residues. V dropped 2 bases and J dropped 4; count of bases not matched to a gene: 11. Looked up from germline, CDR1 is SGHVS and CDR2 is FQNEAQ. CDR3 loop: CASSLRSGGSSYEQYF. CDR3 nucleotide sequence: TGTGCCAGCAGCTTACGGAGTGGCGGGAGCTCTTACGAGCAGTACTTC. Based on the CDR3 plus reference TRBV7-8 and TRBJ2-7, the full variable domain is GAGVSQSPRYKVAKRGQDVALRCDPISGHVSLFWYQQALGQGPEFLTYFQNEAQLDKSGLPSDRFFAERPEGSVSTLKIQRTQQEDSAVYLCASSLRSGGSSYEQYFGPGTRLTVT.

In DNA form, the CDR3 reads TGTGCCAGCAGCCGTCGGTTAGAGCAGTACTTC. Its translation: CASSRRLEQYF. This chain uses TRBV5-6 with TRBJ2-7, with D hard to call. With 4 bases removed from V and 7 bases from J, the gap between germline ends came to 9 bases. CDR3 size: 11 residues. CDR1 is SGHDT and CDR2 is YYEEEE in the germline V gene.

The chain uses TRBV7-9 and TRBJ2-1, with D possibly matching TRBD2 (6 bases). The germline CDR1 and CDR2 sequences are SEHNR and FQNEAQ (reference sequence). The CDR3 is 15 residues long. V gave up 3 bases and J gave up 5 bases, with 14 bases separating them. As DNA, the CDR3 is TGTGCCAGCAGCTTTTTCCAGCTAGCGAACAATGAGCAGTTCTTC. Protein product: CASSFFQLANNEQFF.

The chain uses TRBV9 and TRBJ2-1; a weak D match, TRBD2 (5 bases). Germline CDR1 and CDR2: SGDLS and YYNGEE. The CDR3 extends over 15 amino acids. The ends were cut back, 0 bases at V and 8 bases at J, with 15 bases in the middle. CDR3 residues: CASSVVEGRIDEQFF. CDR3 DNA: TGTGCCAGCAGCGTAGTAGAGGGCCGGATCGATGAGCAGTTCTTC.

The rearrangement joins TRBV6-1 to TRBJ2-7; 10 bases are shared with TRBD1. V gave up 3 bases and J gave up 0 bases; unmatched junction bases: 2. CDR1 is MNHNS, CDR2 SASEGT, per germline. This CDR3 comprises 15 residues. The CDR3 loop reads CASSDRTGGSYEQYF. The CDR3 DNA follows: TGTGCCAGCAGTGATAGGACAGGGGGCTCCTACGAGCAGTACTTC.

J is TRBJ1-5 and V is TRBV6-4; D gene uncertain. CDR3 length equals 13 residues. Germline CDR1 reads MRHNA; CDR2 reads SNTAGT. Trimming took 5 bases from V and 3 from J, leaving 8 bases between them. As DNA, the CDR3 is TGTGCCAGCAGTCCGAGGGCCAATCAGCCCCAGCATTTT. It encodes CASSPRANQPQHF.

The chain has TRBV28 and TRBJ2-7, with D tentatively TRBD1 (5 bases). Germline CDR1 MDHEN, CDR2 SYDVKM. This CDR3 contains 14 residues. V gave up 2 bases and J gave up 1 base, with 9 bases separating them. The CDR3 loop is CASSLQGGSYEQYF. The CDR3 DNA sequence: TGTGCCAGCAGTTTACAGGGTGGATCCTACGAGCAGTACTTC.